These T cell receptor beta chains were read from a single sample in a study of blood T cell repertoires in COVID-19. Libraries were prepared by immunoSEQ multiplex PCR; TCRdb keeps only in-frame clonotypes and omits some of them. This sample has hundreds of thousands of clones, with 70% to 90% found just once. Sequenced sample: PBMCs or T cells enriched from blood (not recorded which). These TCRs come from a man younger than 45 with acute COVID-19. CDR3s include the opening cysteine and the closing phenylalanine or tryptophan. D genes are given only for firm matches. The listing skips clone size in some rows; elsewhere it reads once, few, many or a size class.

V gene,clone size,D gene,J gene,CDR3 DNA,CDR3 protein
TRBV2,-,TRBD1,TRBJ2-1,TGTGCCAGCAGCCCCATTGGGGGACAGGGGACCGCTGAGCAGTTCTTC,CASSPIGGQGTAEQFF
TRBV18,-,-,TRBJ2-5,TGTGCCAGCTCACCACTGATCACTACGGGGGTACAAGAGACCCAGTACTTC,CASSPLITTGVQETQYF
TRBV2,-,TRBD1,TRBJ1-1,TGTGCCAGCAGCGTAAAGGGGGCGGCTGAAGCTTTCTTT,CASSVKGAAEAFF
TRBV28,-,-,TRBJ2-3,TGTGCCAGCAGTCCCCCGGACAGAATCACAGATACGCAGTATTTT,CASSPPDRITDTQYF
TRBV9,-,-,TRBJ1-3,TGTGCCAGCAGCAATAATGACAGGACTGGAAACACCATATATTTT,CASSNNDRTGNTIYF
TRBV11-2,once,TRBD2,TRBJ2-1,TGTGCCAGCAGCTTGTTAGCGGGGGGGGCCAATGAGCAGTTCTTC,CASSLLAGGANEQFF
TRBV3-1/TRBV3-2,once,TRBD2,TRBJ2-1,TGTGCCAGCAGCCGGGGGGGGAGCTCCTACAATGAGCAGTTCTTC,CASSRGGSSYNEQFF
TRBV20-1,-,-,TRBJ2-7,TGCAGTGGGACTACCGCCTACGAGCAGTACTTC,CSGTTAYEQYF
TRBV6-5,-,-,TRBJ2-1,TGTGCCAGCAGTTACTCGCGGCAGTTCTCCTACAATGAGCAGTTCTTC,CASSYSRQFSYNEQFF
TRBV19,-,-,TRBJ2-1,TGTGCCAGTAGTATGGACAGAAGCTCCTACAATGAGCAGTTCTTC,CASSMDRSSYNEQFF
TRBV4-1,-,TRBD2,TRBJ2-7,TGCGCCAGCAGCCAAGATAGGGCTAGCGGACAACTCTACGAGCAGTACTTC,CASSQDRASGQLYEQYF
TRBV21-1,-,-,TRBJ2-7,TGTGCCAGCAGCTCGGTCCCGAGCTCCTACGAGCAGTACTTC,CASSSVPSSYEQYF
TRBV20-1,-,TRBD2,TRBJ2-1,TGCAGTGCTAGTGACATAGCGGGTCTCTACAATGAGCAGTTCTTC,CSASDIAGLYNEQFF
TRBV6-5,many,TRBD2,TRBJ2-3,TGTGCCAGCAGCCCCACTAGCGGGGGGGCCGATACGCAGTATTTT,CASSPTSGGADTQYF
TRBV11-2,once,TRBD1,TRBJ1-3,TGTGCCAGCAGCTTAGCCGGGACAGGGGGCTTCGGAAACACCATATATTTT,CASSLAGTGGFGNTIYF
TRBV10-3,-,TRBD1,TRBJ1-1,TGTACATCAGGAGATTCCTACGGGACAGGGGGCACTGAAGCTTTCTTT,CTSGDSYGTGGTEAFF
TRBV5-1,few,-,TRBJ2-7,TGCGCCAGCAGCTTTGGGCCCGCGGGGCTAGTATCCTACGAGCAGTACTTC,CASSFGPAGLVSYEQYF
TRBV28,-,-,TRBJ1-2,TGTGCCAGCACCCCCCTTGCAGGGGCTCCTAACTATGGCTACACCTTC,CASTPLAGAPNYGYTF
TRBV25-1,-,-,TRBJ2-3,TGTGCCAGCAGTGTTACCCGGGCAGGGCAACACACAGATACGCAGTATTTT,CASSVTRAGQHTDTQYF
TRBV18,-,-,TRBJ1-2,TGTGCCAGCTCACCTGGGTCTGACAGCGCTTATGGCTACACCTTC,CASSPGSDSAYGYTF